This TCR beta chain is from a study of T cells after yellow fever vaccination. Broader study findings: Abundant clonotypes from the bulk population could get into FACS-sorted repertoires as contaminants. Reappearing after the booster were most of the clones from primary vaccination (about 95% CD4, 85% to 90% CD8).

This CDR3 spans 11 amino acids. The V gene lost 3 bases and the J gene lost 8 bases, with 7 bases spanning the gap. Germline V gene lookup returns CDR1 SGHTA and CDR2 FQGNSA. Template switching by 5'RACE produced TCR cDNA, adding a universal primer site and UMIs. TCRdb passed the 5' RACE reads through MiXCR, listing each CDR3 protein once. Found here are a few hundred thousand distinct CDR3 sequences, about 12% of them singletons; the top ten hold about 3%. For this clonotype: What it recognizes is unknown.

Sequencing used CD4+ T cells sorted from PBMCs, obtained 15 days after the yellow fever booster vaccination. V gene TRBV7-2 combines with J gene TRBJ1-2; D is undetermined. The clonotype originates from a man younger than 35 who received the YFV17D yellow fever vaccine. Here the CDR3 reads CASSFLTGYTF. The CDR3 region has the DNA TGTGCCAGCAGCTTCCTGACAGGCTACACCTTC.